The clone carrying this T cell receptor (beta chain) was seen more than once but under ten times. The antigen is undetermined. MiXCR, applied by TCRdb to the reads, yields one record per CDR3 protein. The sample has 350,000 to 550,000 distinct CDR3 sequences; approximately 33% are singletons. Germline lookup yields CDR1 WSHSY and CDR2 SAAADI. The CDR3 has 12 residues. Trimming removed 6 bases at V and 2 bases at J, with 5 bases between. The sample belongs to a study of T cell repertoires in cytomegalovirus infection. Study summary: It was the public TCR beta signatures that indicated both CMV infection and matching HLA type. Study-wide points: HLA-C-restricted TCR beta clonotypes specific for CMV led the ex vivo response. The cumulative frequency of public TCR beta families distinguished individuals who carried CMV together with the relevant HLA.

This TCR was sampled from a human donor in good health (CMV status not recorded). Some clones in this sample may be carry-over from other donors' samples. Sample: PBMCs. The chain has TRBV10-2 and TRBJ2-1; D is perhaps TRBD1 (5 bases). The CDR3 region is CASRDTYNEQFF. The DNA of the CDR3 is TGCGCCAGCAGGGACACCTACAATGAGCAGTTCTTC.